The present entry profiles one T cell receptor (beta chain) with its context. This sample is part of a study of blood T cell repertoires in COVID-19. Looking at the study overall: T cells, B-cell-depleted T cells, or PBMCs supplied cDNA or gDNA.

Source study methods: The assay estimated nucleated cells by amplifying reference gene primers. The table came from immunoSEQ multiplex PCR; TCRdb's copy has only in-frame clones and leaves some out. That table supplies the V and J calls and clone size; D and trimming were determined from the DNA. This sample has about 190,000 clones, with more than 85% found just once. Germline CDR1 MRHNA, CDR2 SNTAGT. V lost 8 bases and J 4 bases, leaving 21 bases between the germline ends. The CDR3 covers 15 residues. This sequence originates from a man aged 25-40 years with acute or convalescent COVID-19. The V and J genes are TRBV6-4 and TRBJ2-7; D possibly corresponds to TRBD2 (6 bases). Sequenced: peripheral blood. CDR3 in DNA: TGTGCCAGCCCCCTAGTGATAGCGGCTTATTACGAGCAGTACTTC. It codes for CASPLVIAAYYEQYF.